The 31 T cell receptor beta chains in this list originate from one sample, sequenced in a study of OX40 agonist ivuxolimab in advanced cancers. Library method: the immunoSEQ multiplex PCR assay. TCRdb took over this immuneACCESS table, retaining in-frame rearrangements with V and J assigned. Such tables are incomplete; in checked studies, under half of the missing clones stem from an unresolved V gene, and the remainder is unexplained. The sample includes tens of thousands of clones, with about 92% observed a single time. The top ten clonotypes cover over 11% of the sample. Sequenced here: CD4+ or CD8+ T cells sorted from blood, sampled in a trial of the OX40 agonist ivuxolimab. The source of these receptors is an adult with an advanced solid tumor such as melanoma, head and neck, liver or kidney cancer.

The table lists this clone with a few counts. V gene TRBV5-5 combines with J gene TRBJ1-1, with D unclear. The CDR3 sequence is 13 residues long. Per germline, CDR1 SGHKS and CDR2 YYEKEE (reference sequence). V lost 0 bases and J lost 4, with 7 bases in between. The CDR3 DNA reads TGTGCCAGCAGCTTGGAACTGGGCACTGAAGCTTTCTTT. Translating gives CASSLELGTEAFF.

This clone has only a few counts. The chain couples TRBV12-5 to TRBJ1-1; D remains ambiguous. The CDR3 has 13 residues. V lost 1 base, J lost 0 bases, and 3 bases lay in between. Germline V gene data show CDR1 as LGHNT and CDR2 as FRNRAP. This CDR3 reads CASGLGLNTEAFF. The CDR3 DNA reads as TGTGCTAGTGGTTTGGGTCTGAACACTGAAGCTTTCTTT.

J is TRBJ2-7 and V is TRBV10-3; D might be TRBD1 or TRBD2, each matching 6 bases. The CDR3 has 14 residues. Germline V gene sequence: CDR1 ENHRY, CDR2 SYGVKD. V gave up 3 bases and J gave up 3 bases, with 12 bases separating them. CDR3 region: CAISEYREDYEQYF. The DNA of the CDR3 is TGTGCCATCAGTGAATACAGGGAGGACTACGAGCAGTACTTC.

This chain connects TRBV9 to TRBJ1-2; D is undetermined. The CDR3 is 15 residues long. Trimming removed 0 bases from V and 4 bases from J, with 13 bases in between. Germline V gene sequence: CDR1 SGDLS, CDR2 YYNGEE. The CDR3 sequence: CASSVVEGGSYGYTF. DNA for the CDR3: TGTGCCAGCAGCGTAGTGGAAGGAGGATCCTATGGCTACACCTTC. The full variable domain, its missing parts supplied by reference TRBV9 and TRBJ1-2, is DSGVTQTPKHLITATGQRVTLRCSPRSGDLSVYWYQQSLDQGLQFLIQYYNGEERAKGNILERFSAQQFPDLHSELNLSSLELGDSALYFCASSVVEGGSYGYTFGSGTRLTVV.

The table lists this clone with a count of one. The rearrangement uses TRBV28 and TRBJ2-2; D unresolved. Per germline, CDR1 MDHEN and CDR2 SYDVKM. The CDR3 contains 15 residues. Trimming took 7 bases from V and 4 from J, leaving 16 bases between them. CDR3 DNA sequence: TGTGCCAGCACCCTTAATAGGGCCTCCACCGGGGAGCTGTTTTTT. It is translated as CASTLNRASTGELFF.

This chain links TRBV5-1 with TRBJ2-2; D may match TRBD1 or TRBD2 (5 bases each). This CDR3 has 17 amino acids. The germline gives CDR1 SGHRS, CDR2 YFSETQ. Trimming cost V 2 bases and J 4 bases, with 18 bases left between them. CDR3 in DNA: TGCGCCAGCAGCTTAGCCGGGACGGGTACTGGCACCGGGGAGCTGTTTTTT. Protein sequence: CASSLAGTGTGTGELFF.

This clone was counted ten times or more. Other DNA sequences within the sample encode an identical CDR3. The chain recombines TRBV27 with TRBJ2-7; tentative D call: TRBD1 (6 bases). Trimming removed 5 bases from V and 2 bases from J, with 10 bases in between. The germline V gene has CDR1 MNHEY and CDR2 SMNVEV (reference sequence). The CDR3 is 13 amino acids. The CDR3 coding sequence is TGTGCCAGCAGTGTACAGGGACCCTACGAGCAGTACTTC. It yields the protein CASSVQGPYEQYF.

The rearrangement joins TRBV19 to TRBJ2-7; D ambiguous. Germline CDR1 and CDR2: LNHDA and SQIVND (reference sequence). The CDR3 is made up of 17 amino acids. With 3 bases removed from V and 2 bases from J, the gap between germline ends came to 20 bases. Written as DNA, the CDR3 is TGTGCCAGTAGTATTTTCCTTGCAATATCTCGTCCCTACGAGCAGTACTTC. Residues: CASSIFLAISRPYEQYF.

The V and J genes are TRBV27 and TRBJ2-1; 11 bases are shared with TRBD2. The V segment lost 7 bases and the J segment 4 bases; nucleotides outside the gene matches: 6. The CDR3 is made up of 15 amino acids. Germline V gene sequence: CDR1 MNHEY, CDR2 SMNVEV (reference sequence). CDR3 loop: CASTPGTSGYNEQFF. CDR3 nucleotide sequence: TGTGCCAGCACCCCCGGGACTAGCGGTTACAATGAGCAGTTCTTC.

This clone was seen once. This chain connects TRBV4-1 to TRBJ1-5, with D tentatively TRBD1 (6 bases). Germline V gene data show CDR1 as MGHRA and CDR2 as YSYEKL. Trimming took 11 bases from V and 4 from J, leaving 21 bases between them. The CDR3 consists of 15 residues. CDR3 DNA: TGCGCCGCAGGGACAACAAGGTACGGAAATCAGCCCCAGCATTTT. It specifies CAAGTTRYGNQPQHF.

V usage is TRBV5-1 and J usage is TRBJ2-2; TRBD1 matches at 9 bases. V trimming: 4 bases; J trimming: 5 bases; junction bases outside the gene matches: 15. The germline V gene encodes CDR1 SGHRS and CDR2 YFSETQ. The CDR3 runs 18 residues. DNA of the CDR3: TGCGCCAGCAGCCGGTACGGTGGGGGACAGGGATCTACCGGGGAGCTGTTTTTT. Translating it yields CASSRYGGGQGSTGELFF.

The V and J genes are TRBV25-1 and TRBJ1-1, with D tentatively TRBD1 (5 bases). This CDR3 is 14 amino acids long. From germline, CDR1 is MGHDK and CDR2 SYGVNS. The ends were cut back, 4 bases at V and 0 bases at J, with 9 bases in the middle. CDR3 protein: CASSVSTVNTEAFF. CDR3 sequence (DNA): TGTGCCAGCAGTGTCTCGACAGTGAACACTGAAGCTTTCTTT.

The V and J genes are TRBV6-6 and TRBJ2-5; 11 bases fit TRBD2. The CDR3 length is 16 residues. The trim removed 0 bases at V and 5 bases at J, leaving 5 bases unmatched. Germline V gives CDR1 MNHNY, CDR2 SVGAGI (reference sequence). The CDR3 is CASSYSSGGASETQYF. In DNA form, the CDR3 reads TGTGCCAGCAGTTACTCTAGCGGGGGGGCGAGTGAGACCCAGTACTTC.

This clone appeared once. The V and J genes are TRBV5-8 and TRBJ2-7; tentative D call: TRBD2 (5 bases). The length of the CDR3 is 16 residues. Per the germline V gene, CDR1 is SGHTS and CDR2 is YDEGEE. The germline V and J ends were trimmed by 0 bases and 1 base, with 14 bases remaining between them. The CDR3 DNA reads as TGTGCCAGCAGCTTGGTTCTCTACGGGGAATCCTACGAGCAGTACTTC. It yields the protein CASSLVLYGESYEQYF.

The chain combines TRBV9 with TRBJ2-4; 9 nucleotides agree with TRBD2. The CDR3 is 16 residues long. Germline trimming cut 2 bases from V and 7 bases from J; bases unmatched to any gene: 10. The germline V gene encodes CDR1 SGDLS and CDR2 YYNGEE. The chain's CDR3 is CASSVWAGGGRNIQYF. DNA of the CDR3: TGTGCCAGCAGCGTTTGGGCGGGAGGGGGGCGGAACATTCAGTACTTC. Together with reference TRBV9 and TRBJ2-4, the CDR3 gives the full variable domain: DSGVTQTPKHLITATGQRVTLRCSPRSGDLSVYWYQQSLDQGLQFLIQYYNGEERAKGNILERFSAQQFPDLHSELNLSSLELGDSALYFCASSVWAGGGRNIQYFGAGTRLSVL.

The genes are TRBV7-8 and TRBJ1-3, with 8 bases aligning to TRBD1. The CDR3 is 16 residues long. Germline CDR1 and CDR2: SGHVS and FQNEAQ. The junction had 5 bases not matched to a gene; V was cut back by 4 bases and J by 0 bases. The CDR3 loop reads CASSSDRGFSGNTIYF. CDR3 DNA: TGTGCCAGCAGCTCAGACAGGGGATTCTCTGGAAACACCATATATTTT.

This clone was found a few times. The chain couples TRBV27 to TRBJ1-1; possible D gene TRBD1, 6 bases. V lost 6 bases and J lost 1, with 9 bases in between. CDR3 length: 13 amino acids. From germline, CDR1 is MNHEY and CDR2 SMNVEV (reference sequence). In DNA form, the CDR3 reads TGTGCCAGCAGATTGACAGGGAACACTGAAGCTTTCTTT. This encodes CASRLTGNTEAFF.

This clone occurred once. The rearrangement joins TRBV4-1 to TRBJ1-1, with D perhaps matching TRBD1 (6 bases). The CDR3 runs to 17 residues. V dropped 1 base and J dropped 5 bases, with 20 bases sitting between them. CDR1 and CDR2 from the germline V gene are MGHRA and YSYEKL. The CDR3 DNA is TGCGCCAGCAGCCAAGGGGGTGGGGGCGCCCCGGGGACTGAAGCTTTCTTT. Residues: CASSQGGGGAPGTEAFF.

The rearrangement links TRBV25-1 to TRBJ2-5; D perhaps matches TRBD2 (6 bases). Germline CDR1 and CDR2: MGHDK and SYGVNS. Trimming left V 8 bases short and J 1 base short, with 11 bases between. The CDR3 contains 13 residues. CDR3 amino acids: CASEEGFQETQYF. CDR3 nucleotides: TGTGCCAGCGAGGAGGGGTTCCAAGAGACCCAGTACTTC.

The V call is TRBV12-5, the J call TRBJ2-2; maybe TRBD2 (5 bases). The CDR3 is 20 amino acids. Germline loops: CDR1 LGHNT, CDR2 FRNRAP. V lost 0 bases to trimming and J lost 5 bases, with 25 bases between them. This CDR3 is CASGLVRAGWGFAGTGELFF. The CDR3 bases are TGTGCTAGTGGTTTGGTACGGGCGGGTTGGGGATTCGCTGGGACCGGGGAGCTGTTTTTT.

This sequence joins TRBV29-1 and TRBJ1-1; 7 bases match TRBD1. V lost 4 bases to trimming and J lost 0 bases; unmatched junction nucleotides: 11. The CDR3 spans 16 residues. Germline assignment: CDR1 SQVTM and CDR2 ANQGSEA. The CDR3 reads CSVGLGQHRMNTEAFF. Written as DNA, the CDR3 is TGCAGCGTTGGGTTGGGACAGCATCGTATGAACACTGAAGCTTTCTTT.

V usage is TRBV10-3 and J usage is TRBJ2-5, with 11 nucleotides matching TRBD2. This CDR3 region has 15 residues. V lost 2 bases and J lost 4; bases outside the gene matches: 3. Germline V gene sequence: CDR1 ENHRY, CDR2 SYGVKD. The CDR3 nucleotides read TGTGCCATCAGTGAGGAAACTAGCGGGAGAGAGACCCAGTACTTC. This gives the protein CAISEETSGRETQYF.

The rearrangement joins TRBV5-6 to TRBJ2-5; the match to TRBD1 covers 7 bases. V shed 5 bases and J 3 bases; nucleotides not matched to a gene: 4. CDR1 SGHDT and CDR2 YYEEEE come from the germline V gene. This CDR3 is 13 amino acids long. CDR3 sequence: CASSWDSKETQYF. CDR3 nucleotide sequence: TGTGCCAGCAGTTGGGACAGCAAAGAGACCCAGTACTTC.

Only a few counts were recorded for this clone. V and J are TRBV27 and TRBJ1-1, with D perhaps matching TRBD1 (6 bases). This CDR3 has 15 amino acids. Deletions cut 3 bases from V and 1 base from J, with 12 bases between. Per the germline V gene, CDR1 is MNHEY and CDR2 is SMNVEV (reference sequence). The CDR3 bases are TGTGCCAGCAGTTTCAGGGGATTGGGGAACACTGAAGCTTTCTTT. This codes for CASSFRGLGNTEAFF.

As for this clone: Additional DNA sequences in this sample encode the identical CDR3. This chain uses TRBV29-1 with TRBJ2-7, with 7 bases lining up with TRBD1. The CDR3 sequence is 12 residues long. Germline CDR1 reads SQVTM; CDR2 reads ANQGSEA. The V gene end was trimmed by 4 bases and the J gene end by 2 bases; junction bases not matched to a gene: 2. The CDR3 bases are TGCAGCGTTGTGGACAGGACCTACGAGCAGTACTTC. Translation: CSVVDRTYEQYF.

The chain employs TRBV19 and TRBJ2-3; 16 nucleotides line up with TRBD2. The V and J ends lost 4 bases and 3 bases, in that order; junction bases with no gene match: 4. The CDR3 consists of 17 residues. From germline, CDR1 is LNHDA and CDR2 SQIVND (reference sequence). The chain's CDR3 is CASSTGLAGGGTDTQYF. The CDR3 DNA reads as TGTGCCAGTAGTACGGGACTAGCGGGAGGGGGAACAGATACGCAGTATTTT.

V usage is TRBV11-2 and J usage is TRBJ1-1; tentatively, D is TRBD1 (5 bases). CDR3 length equals 17 residues. CDR1 SGHAT and CDR2 FQNNGV come from the germline V gene. V lost 0 bases and J 2 bases, leaving 16 bases between the germline ends. The CDR3 coding sequence is TGTGCCAGCAGCTTAGATTTCGACAGAAATACAAACACTGAAGCTTTCTTT. Protein: CASSLDFDRNTNTEAFF.

This clone was recorded once. This chain links TRBV19 with TRBJ2-7, with 12 bases matching TRBD2. The CDR3 is 16 residues long. In germline, CDR1 is LNHDA, CDR2 SQIVND (reference sequence). V trimming: 6 bases; J trimming: 5 bases; junction bases outside the gene matches: 11. The CDR3 loop is CASRSGLAGIFDEQYF. CDR3 nucleotides: TGTGCCAGTAGGTCCGGACTAGCGGGAATATTCGACGAGCAGTACTTC.

The CDR3 loop reads CASSLGQVYSPLHF. The CDR3 nucleotides read TGTGCCAGCAGTCTGGGACAGGTTTATTCACCCCTCCACTTT. The genes are TRBV6-6 and TRBJ1-6; TRBD1 matches at 8 bases. Germline V gene data show CDR1 as MNHNY and CDR2 as SVGAGI (reference sequence). CDR3 size: 14 residues. With 5 bases clipped from V and 8 bases from J, the junction kept 5 bases outside the gene matches.

CDR3 sequence (DNA): TGTGCCACTATCTCCGGGACAGGGAGCGGCTACACCTTC. Its protein product is CATISGTGSGYTF. This sequence joins TRBV18 and TRBJ1-2; 9 positions agree with TRBD1. This CDR3 is 13 amino acids long. Losses at the gene ends were 10 bases for V and 8 bases for J; bases not matched to a gene: 11. Germline CDR1 reads KGHSH; CDR2 reads LQKENI.

The J gene is TRBJ1-2, the V gene TRBV7-9; TRBD1 aligns across 7 bases. Unmatched junction bases numbered 11, after V lost 4 bases and J lost 6 bases. Germline assignment: CDR1 SEHNR and CDR2 FQNEAQ (reference sequence). The CDR3 runs 15 residues. This CDR3 is CASSSEQGLSNGYTF. The CDR3 nucleotides are TGTGCCAGCAGCTCAGAACAGGGGCTGTCAAATGGCTACACCTTC.